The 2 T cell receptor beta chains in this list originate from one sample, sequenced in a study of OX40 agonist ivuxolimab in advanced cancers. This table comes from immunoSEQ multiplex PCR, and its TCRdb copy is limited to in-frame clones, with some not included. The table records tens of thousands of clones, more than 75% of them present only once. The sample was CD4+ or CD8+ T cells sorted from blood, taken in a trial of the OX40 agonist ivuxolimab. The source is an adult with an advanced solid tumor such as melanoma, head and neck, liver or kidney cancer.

This chain's CDR3 is CASTEGQNPAEQYF. CDR3 nucleotides: TGTGCCAGCACCGAGGGACAAAACCCCGCGGAGCAGTATTTT. The chain is built from TRBV7-2 and TRBJ2-3; perhaps TRBD1 as D (6 bases). This CDR3 is built from 14 residues. V shed 7 bases and J shed 11 bases, with 22 bases lying between them. Germline CDR1 SGHTA, CDR2 FQGNSA.

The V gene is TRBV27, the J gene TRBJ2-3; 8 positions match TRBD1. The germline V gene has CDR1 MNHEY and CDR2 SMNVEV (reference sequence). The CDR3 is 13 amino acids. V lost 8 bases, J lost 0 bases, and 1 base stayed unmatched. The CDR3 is CASWDRSTDTQYF. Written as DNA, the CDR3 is TGTGCCAGCTGGGACAGGAGCACAGATACGCAGTATTTT.